This T cell receptor beta chain was obtained from a study of T-cell memory formation after mild COVID-19. Turning to this clonotype: Its antigen remains unknown.

Findings of the study overall: Clones contracting day 15 to 85 were balanced CD4/CD8; later expanders leaned CD4+.

TCRdb redid the calling of the 5' RACE reads with MiXCR, one entry per CDR3 protein. The table records 200,000 or so distinct CDR3 sequences, over 9.5% of them present only once. This CDR3 has 13 amino acids. V was shortened by 0 bases and J by 6 bases, with 6 bases between the two germline ends. From germline, CDR1 is LGHNA and CDR2 YSLEER. V is TRBV4-3 and J is TRBJ2-1; no clear D gene. This sequence originates from a young man who had mild COVID-19 (a few samples of this study predate the infection). Cell type and time point are not known. Sequenced material: PBMCs or a T cell subset sorted from them (not recorded which). The DNA of the CDR3 is TGCGCCAGCAGCCAAGAAAGGGTCAATGAGCAGTTCTTC. It specifies CASSQERVNEQFF.